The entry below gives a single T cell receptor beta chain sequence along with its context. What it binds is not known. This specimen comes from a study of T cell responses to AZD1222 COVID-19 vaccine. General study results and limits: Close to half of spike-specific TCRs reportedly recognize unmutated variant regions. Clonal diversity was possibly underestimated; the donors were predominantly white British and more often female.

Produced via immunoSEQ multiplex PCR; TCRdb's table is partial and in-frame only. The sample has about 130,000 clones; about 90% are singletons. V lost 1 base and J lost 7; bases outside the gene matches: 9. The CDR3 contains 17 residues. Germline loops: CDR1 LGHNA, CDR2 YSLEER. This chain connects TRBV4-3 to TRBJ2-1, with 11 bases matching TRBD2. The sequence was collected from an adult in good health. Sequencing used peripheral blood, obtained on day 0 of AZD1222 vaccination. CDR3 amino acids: CASSQAHVAGGPNEQFF. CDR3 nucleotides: TGCGCCAGCAGCCAAGCCCACGTAGCGGGGGGGCCGAATGAGCAGTTCTTC.